This is a list of T cell receptor beta chains from one sample in a study of OX40 agonist ivuxolimab in advanced cancers. Clones were sequenced by immunoSEQ multiplex PCR, and TCRdb holds only the in-frame ones, with some missing. The sample carries tens of thousands of clones, around 86% recorded once. The source was CD4+ or CD8+ T cells sorted from blood, collected in a trial of the OX40 agonist ivuxolimab. Receptors originate from an adult with an advanced solid tumor such as melanoma, head and neck, liver or kidney cancer. Both conserved end residues are part of each CDR3. D genes are given only for firm matches.

TRBJ2-3,TRBD2,TRBV10-1,TGCGCCAGCAGTCCCACTAGCGGGGAGGGGGATACGCAGTATTTT,CASSPTSGEGDTQYF
TRBJ2-2,NA,TRBV14,TGTGCCAGCAGCCTGTGGACCGGGACGGAGAACACCGGGGAGCTGTTTTTT,CASSLWTGTENTGELFF
TRBJ1-3,NA,TRBV9,TGTGCCAGCAGCGTAGATTCACCCAAGTCATCTGGAAACACCATATATTTT,CASSVDSPKSSGNTIYF
TRBJ1-6,NA,TRBV6-5,TGTGCCAGCAGTTACTCGAGCAGTAATTCACCCCTCCACTTT,CASSYSSSNSPLHF
TRBJ2-7,TRBD1,TRBV5-6,TGTGCCAGCAGCTTCGGGACAGGGGGCTCCTACGAGCAGTACTTC,CASSFGTGGSYEQYF
TRBJ1-6,NA,TRBV7-9,TGTGCCAGCAGCCTCTGGGCTTCACCCCTCCACTTT,CASSLWASPLHF
TRBJ2-7,NA,TRBV19,TGTGCCAGTTCCCCCCAGCCCGCCTACGAGCAGTACTTC,CASSPQPAYEQYF
TRBJ2-3,TRBD2,TRBV4-1,TGCGCCAGCAGCCAAGGACTAGCGGGGATCACAGATACGCAGTATTTT,CASSQGLAGITDTQYF
TRBJ2-1,TRBD1,TRBV9,TGTGCCAGCAGCGTTACCGACAGGGGTGCTTACAATGAGCAGTTCTTC,CASSVTDRGAYNEQFF
TRBJ2-6,NA,TRBV4-1,TGCGCCAGCAGCCCGCCATCACCCCGGGCCAACGTCCTGACTTTC,CASSPPSPRANVLTF
TRBJ1-2,NA,TRBV28,TGTGCCAGCAGTCAAATTGAGGACAGATACTATGGCTACACCTTC,CASSQIEDRYYGYTF
TRBJ1-6,NA,TRBV29-1,TGCAGCGTCCAGTCAGGGAGGGGCTCACCCCTCCACTTT,CSVQSGRGSPLHF
TRBJ1-5,NA,TRBV5-6,TGTGCCAGCAGCTTGGAGGGACTTAGCAATCAGCCCCAGCATTTT,CASSLEGLSNQPQHF